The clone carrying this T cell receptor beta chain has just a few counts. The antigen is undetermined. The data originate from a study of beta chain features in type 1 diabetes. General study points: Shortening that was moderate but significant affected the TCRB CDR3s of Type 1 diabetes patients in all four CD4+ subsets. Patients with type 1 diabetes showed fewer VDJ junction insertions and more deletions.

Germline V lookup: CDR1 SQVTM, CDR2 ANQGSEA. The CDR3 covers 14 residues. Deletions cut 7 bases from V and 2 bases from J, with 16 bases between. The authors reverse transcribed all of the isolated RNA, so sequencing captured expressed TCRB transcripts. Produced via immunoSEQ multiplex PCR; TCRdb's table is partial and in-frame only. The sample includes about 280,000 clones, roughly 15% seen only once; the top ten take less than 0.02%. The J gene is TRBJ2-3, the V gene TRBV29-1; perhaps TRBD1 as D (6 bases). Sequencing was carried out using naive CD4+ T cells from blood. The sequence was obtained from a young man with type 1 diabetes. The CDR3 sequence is CSAPRGGVTDTQYF. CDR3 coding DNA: TGCAGCGCCCCAAGAGGGGGAGTCACAGATACGCAGTATTTT.